This T cell receptor beta chain derives from a study of cytomegalovirus exposure and HLA in healthy donors. The PCR contained 60 Vbeta and 13 Jbeta primers. Sequencing was performed with immunoSEQ multiplex PCR; in TCRdb, only in-frame clones are kept and a portion is missing. The sample contains around 50,000 clones, approximately 84% of which appear only once. Trimming removed 4 bases from V and 9 bases from J; junction bases left unmatched: 8. Germline loops: CDR1 SGHRS, CDR2 YFSETQ. CDR3 length: 14 amino acids. Whole-study results and caveats: Reports described diagnosis of cytomegalovirus status by the classifier as highly specific and sensitive. Specificity for CMV antigens was confirmed in vitro for three of the CMV-associated chains. The study labeled 150 to 200 TCR beta chains cytomegalovirus-associated. In a later analysis, a missense DCLRE1C variant was linked to TCR beta V- and J-gene trimming.

Worth noting for this clone: The antigen remains unidentified.

Specimen: PBMCs. V gene TRBV5-1 combines with J gene TRBJ2-1; 9 bases match TRBD2. This receptor was taken from a middle-aged man in good health and CMV-seronegative. The CDR3 nucleotides are TGCGCCAGCAGCGTGGGACTAGCCGGGGGTGAGCAGTTCTTC. Amino acids: CASSVGLAGGEQFF.